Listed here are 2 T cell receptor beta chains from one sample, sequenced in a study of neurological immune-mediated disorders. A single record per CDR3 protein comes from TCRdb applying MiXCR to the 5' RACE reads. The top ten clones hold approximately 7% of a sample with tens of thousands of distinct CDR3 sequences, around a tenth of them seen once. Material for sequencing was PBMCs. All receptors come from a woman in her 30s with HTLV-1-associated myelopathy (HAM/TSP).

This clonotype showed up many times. CDR3 sequence: CASSSLRGTPYPPFYGYTF. For the CDR3, the DNA is TGTGCCAGCAGCTCGCTGAGGGGCACCCCTTACCCCCCATTCTATGGCTACACCTTC. The V gene is TRBV5-5, the J gene TRBJ1-2; maybe TRBD1 (5 bases). The germline V gene encodes CDR1 SGHKS and CDR2 YYEKEE (reference sequence). The CDR3 spans 19 residues. The germline V and J ends were trimmed by 3 bases and 4 bases, with 28 bases remaining between them. Based on the CDR3 plus reference TRBV5-5 and TRBJ1-2, the full variable domain is DAGVTQSPTHLIKTRGQQVTLRCSPISGHKSVSWYQQVLGQGPQFIFQYYEKEERGRGNFPDRFSARQFPNYSSELNVNALLLGDSALYLCASSSLRGTPYPPFYGYTFGSGTRLTVV.

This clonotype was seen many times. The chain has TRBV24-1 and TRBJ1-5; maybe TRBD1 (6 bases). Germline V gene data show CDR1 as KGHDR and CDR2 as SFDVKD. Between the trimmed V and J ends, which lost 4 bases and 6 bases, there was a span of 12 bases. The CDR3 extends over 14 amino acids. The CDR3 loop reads CATSDPGQFQPQHF. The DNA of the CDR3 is TGTGCCACCAGTGACCCCGGACAGTTTCAGCCCCAGCATTTT.